Here is one TCR beta chain with its context. Its antigen is unidentified. The germline V gene encodes CDR1 SGHDT and CDR2 YYEEEE. The CDR3 totals 13 residues. V gave up 2 bases and J gave up 6 bases, with 9 bases separating them. The data were produced by immunoSEQ multiplex PCR, yet TCRdb's version contains in-frame clones alone and is incomplete. The repertoire includes about 79,000 clones, 85% to 90% of them detected once, and 13% sits in the top ten. These data come from a study of OX40 agonist ivuxolimab in advanced cancers. General study points: Antigens targeted by the expanded peripheral T cells were not determined. There was clonal expansion of CD4+ and CD8+ blood T cells by week 6 at 0.1 to 3.0 mg/kg. The study found that CD8+ T cells averaged more expanded clones than CD4+.

This specimen consisted of CD4+ or CD8+ T cells sorted from blood, obtained in a trial of the OX40 agonist ivuxolimab. The rearrangement links TRBV5-6 to TRBJ1-3; a weak D match, TRBD1 (5 bases). This TCR was sampled from an adult with an advanced solid tumor such as melanoma, head and neck, liver or kidney cancer. CDR3 sequence: CASSFVGENTIYF. The CDR3 DNA is TGTGCCAGCAGCTTTGTAGGGGAAAACACCATATATTTT.